The clone carrying this T cell receptor beta chain was counted a few times. This entry comes from a study of T cells after yellow fever vaccination. TCRdb reprocessed the 5' RACE reads via MiXCR and lists one record per CDR3 protein. The sample lists about 160,000 distinct CDR3 sequences; around 7% were seen once. CDR3 length: 15 amino acids. Germline CDR1 and CDR2: LNHDA and SQIVND (reference sequence). With 10 bases removed from V and 2 bases from J, the gap between germline ends came to 18 bases. The chain carries TRBV19 and TRBJ2-1; tentatively, D is TRBD1 (6 bases). The sample in question was CD4+ T cells sorted from PBMCs, obtained about 5 days after the first yellow fever vaccination. This sequence was found in a man in his late teens or twenties who received the YFV17D yellow fever vaccine. This chain's CDR3 is CATDTGTSTYNEQFF. As DNA, the CDR3 is TGTGCCACCGATACCGGGACAAGCACCTACAATGAGCAGTTCTTC. Based on the CDR3 plus reference TRBV19 and TRBJ2-1, the full variable domain is DGGITQSPKYLFRKEGQNVTLSCEQNLNHDAMYWYRQDPGQGLRLIYYSQIVNDFQKGDIAEGYSVSREKKESFPLTVTSAQKNPTAFYLCATDTGTSTYNEQFFGPGTRLTVL.